A single sample gave rise to the 2 T cell receptor beta chains below, sequenced in a study of cytomegalovirus exposure and HLA in healthy donors. The PCR used 60 Vbeta and 13 Jbeta primers. Only in-frame clones appear in the TCRdb table, and some are missing; sequencing was by immunoSEQ multiplex PCR. This sample's table has about 64,000 clones. Sequenced input: PBMCs. The receptor set was obtained from a woman younger than 30 in good health and CMV-seronegative.

V and J are TRBV2 and TRBJ2-5; TRBD2 matches at 9 bases. Per the germline V gene, CDR1 is SNHLY and CDR2 is FYNNEI. This CDR3 contains 15 residues. V lost 6 bases, J lost 4 bases, and 9 bases stayed unmatched. The CDR3: CASRDGGRAGETQYF. The CDR3 region has the DNA TGTGCCAGCAGAGATGGCGGGAGGGCCGGAGAGACCCAGTACTTC.

This rearrangement joins TRBV29-1 to TRBJ1-1; no clear D. This CDR3 has 15 amino acids. Germline V gene lookup returns CDR1 SQVTM and CDR2 ANQGSEA. V dropped 6 bases and J dropped 4 bases, with 21 bases sitting between them. CDR3 nucleotide sequence: TGCAGCGTCGACGGGGAACCGGTGCTGGCCACTGAAGCTTTCTTT. Its translation: CSVDGEPVLATEAFF. Based on the CDR3 plus reference TRBV29-1 and TRBJ1-1, the full variable domain is SAVISQKPSRDICQRGTSLTIQCQVDSQVTMMFWYRQQPGQSLTLIATANQGSEATYESGFVIDKFPISRPNLTFSTLTVSNMSPEDSSIYLCSVDGEPVLATEAFFGQGTRLTVV.